A selection of T cell receptor beta chains follows, all from one sample in a study of blood T cell repertoires in COVID-19. Assay used: immunoSEQ multiplex PCR; TCRdb lists only in-frame clones, some missing. The data hold about 410,000 clones, with roughly 89% observed a single time. The sample was peripheral blood. The receptor source for this set is a woman aged 25-40 years with active or convalescent COVID-19. The CDR3 runs from the conserved cysteine through the conserved F or W.

cdr3_aa: CAWSVPSLKNYGYTF; j_call: TRBJ1-2; v_call: TRBV30
cdr3_aa: CASSTQPPGVAGETQYF; j_call: TRBJ2-5; v_call: TRBV4-2
cdr3_aa: CAWSYSDRESNQPQHF; j_call: TRBJ1-5; v_call: TRBV30
cdr3_aa: CSASGWETQYF; j_call: TRBJ2-5; v_call: TRBV20-1
cdr3_aa: CSVFGGEKLFF; j_call: TRBJ1-4; v_call: TRBV29-1
cdr3_aa: CASHPRTGELKRQPQHF; j_call: TRBJ1-5; v_call: TRBV13
cdr3_aa: CASSFRLGQGIEPQHF; j_call: TRBJ1-5; v_call: TRBV27
cdr3_aa: CASSADSGIGGYTF; j_call: TRBJ1-2; v_call: TRBV5-4
cdr3_aa: CASSESAGMGYGYTF; j_call: TRBJ1-2; v_call: TRBV25-1
cdr3_aa: CALESRDRSISPLHF; j_call: TRBJ1-6; v_call: TRBV24-1
cdr3_aa: CASSSTTGGDIQYF; j_call: TRBJ2-4; v_call: TRBV5-1
cdr3_aa: CASSYTNTEAFF; j_call: TRBJ1-1; v_call: TRBV12-3/TRBV12-4
cdr3_aa: CASRPGQRNTEAFF; j_call: TRBJ1-1; v_call: TRBV19
cdr3_aa: CASSTGTGFEQYF; j_call: TRBJ2-7; v_call: TRBV7-2
cdr3_aa: CASSIGERVIYDEQFF; j_call: TRBJ2-1; v_call: TRBV19
cdr3_aa: CASSGGLAGIDEQFF; j_call: TRBJ2-1; v_call: TRBV25-1
cdr3_aa: CASSYPGDTEAFF; j_call: TRBJ1-1; v_call: TRBV27
cdr3_aa: CASSWGQFYEQYF; j_call: TRBJ2-7; v_call: TRBV27
cdr3_aa: CAWSRGNYGYTF; j_call: TRBJ1-2; v_call: TRBV30
cdr3_aa: CASTRTGGETQYF; j_call: TRBJ2-5; v_call: TRBV12-3/TRBV12-4
cdr3_aa: CAGRDSGANVLTF; j_call: TRBJ2-6; v_call: TRBV30
cdr3_aa: CASSEGRYTEAFF; j_call: TRBJ1-1; v_call: TRBV6-1
cdr3_aa: CATSSPGTSGGAGVNEQFF; j_call: TRBJ2-1; v_call: TRBV15
cdr3_aa: CAWTGTGRQETQYF; j_call: TRBJ2-5; v_call: TRBV30
cdr3_aa: CASSQESVFSRSGYTF; j_call: TRBJ1-2; v_call: TRBV4-1
cdr3_aa: CASSEYRTANYGYTF; j_call: TRBJ1-2; v_call: TRBV10-1
cdr3_aa: CASSVGTTYQETQYF; j_call: TRBJ2-5; v_call: TRBV2
cdr3_aa: CASSLRVTGFGANVLTF; j_call: TRBJ2-6; v_call: TRBV5-4
cdr3_aa: CASTQGQPLSGNTIYF; j_call: TRBJ1-3; v_call: TRBV19
cdr3_aa: CASSSDLGGDQPQHF; j_call: TRBJ1-5; v_call: TRBV11-2
cdr3_aa: CASSPPTGGGEQFF; j_call: TRBJ2-1; v_call: TRBV18
cdr3_aa: CATAGGAGYGYTF; j_call: TRBJ1-2; v_call: TRBV18
cdr3_aa: CASSLGGTNEKLFF; j_call: TRBJ1-4; v_call: TRBV5-1
cdr3_aa: CASLAPGGWKYGYTF; j_call: TRBJ1-2; v_call: TRBV6-5
cdr3_aa: CASSEAGGAGANVLTF; j_call: TRBJ2-6; v_call: TRBV10-2
cdr3_aa: CASNERRGARGYTF; j_call: TRBJ1-2; v_call: TRBV19
cdr3_aa: CASSPRGRAPDGYTF; j_call: TRBJ1-2; v_call: TRBV5-8
cdr3_aa: CASSEGTSGSYEQYF; j_call: TRBJ2-7; v_call: TRBV6-1
cdr3_aa: CASSQLLAGKQETQYF; j_call: TRBJ2-5; v_call: TRBV7-9
cdr3_aa: CATSRDAVNTEAFF; j_call: TRBJ1-1; v_call: TRBV15
cdr3_aa: CASSIGAGYGNTIYF; j_call: TRBJ1-3; v_call: TRBV19
cdr3_aa: CSATRTEAFF; j_call: TRBJ1-1; v_call: TRBV20-1
cdr3_aa: CASSQAAGSIAKNIQYF; j_call: TRBJ2-4; v_call: TRBV3-1/TRBV3-2
cdr3_aa: CASIQGEGLNTEAFF; j_call: TRBJ1-1; v_call: TRBV6-5
cdr3_aa: CAWQSGTGFSGNTIYF; j_call: TRBJ1-3; v_call: TRBV30
cdr3_aa: CASRDSTGNQETQYF; j_call: TRBJ2-5; v_call: TRBV2
cdr3_aa: CASSSADRGTITDTQYF; j_call: TRBJ2-3; v_call: TRBV6-7
cdr3_aa: CASSYQDSGYTF; j_call: TRBJ1-2; v_call: TRBV3-1/TRBV3-2
cdr3_aa: CASSPTQYQETQYF; j_call: TRBJ2-5; v_call: TRBV5-4
cdr3_aa: CASSFPTGEQYF; j_call: TRBJ2-7; v_call: TRBV13
cdr3_aa: CASQTGTNQPQHF; j_call: TRBJ1-5; v_call: TRBV27
cdr3_aa: CASSDNPWEGLAEAFF; j_call: TRBJ1-1; v_call: TRBV6-1
cdr3_aa: CASSPLISGTNYGYTF; j_call: TRBJ1-2; v_call: TRBV3-1/TRBV3-2
cdr3_aa: CASSPGGVNTEAFF; j_call: TRBJ1-1; v_call: TRBV9
cdr3_aa: CASSIQAGYDTQYF; j_call: TRBJ2-3; v_call: TRBV19
cdr3_aa: CASSLDRGTYEQYF; j_call: TRBJ2-7; v_call: TRBV7-2
cdr3_aa: CASSYSTSGYNEQFF; j_call: TRBJ2-1; v_call: TRBV6-2/TRBV6-3
cdr3_aa: CASSLGTGPTGELFF; j_call: TRBJ2-2; v_call: TRBV7-9
cdr3_aa: CASSQRGGGPTVSNEKLFF; j_call: TRBJ1-4; v_call: TRBV4-1
cdr3_aa: CSAMYYNEQFF; j_call: TRBJ2-1; v_call: TRBV20-1